The 32 T cell receptor beta chains reported below all come from one sample, sequenced in a study of radiation and T cells in renal cell carcinoma. Clones were sequenced by immunoSEQ multiplex PCR, and TCRdb holds only the in-frame ones, with some missing. The sample shows some 150,000 clones, roughly 90% of them seen only once. Time point reported: blood 4 weeks post-SBRT, at nephrectomy. The treatment is: 15 Gy SBRT to primary tumor, nephrectomy 4 weeks later. The sequencing here drew on blood, taken from a patient whose treatment included radiotherapy and nephrectomy. The receptors stem from a woman aged 45-59 years with renal cell carcinoma.

The rearrangement joins TRBV28 to TRBJ2-6, with a tentative D call TRBD2 (5 bases). The CDR3 covers 15 residues. The V end lost 2 bases, the J end lost 1 base, and 6 bases lay between the germline ends. Germline CDR1 and CDR2: MDHEN and SYDVKM. This CDR3 is CASSLGGSGANVLTF. The CDR3 DNA follows: TGTGCCAGCAGTTTAGGAGGATCTGGGGCCAACGTCCTGACTTTC.

The J gene is TRBJ2-5, the V gene TRBV5-1; D possibly corresponds to TRBD1 (6 bases). Germline V CDR1 and CDR2: SGHRS, YFSETQ. This CDR3 region has 14 residues. Trimming left V 3 bases short and J 1 base short, with 10 bases between. CDR3 amino acids: CASSSTGLQETQYF. The CDR3 nucleotides read TGCGCCAGCAGCTCTACAGGGCTCCAAGAGACCCAGTACTTC.

The chain couples TRBV2 to TRBJ2-1; 10 bases map to TRBD2. This CDR3 has 14 amino acids. Germline assignment: CDR1 SNHLY and CDR2 FYNNEI. Trimming cost V 4 bases and J 12 bases; bases outside gene matches: 9. CDR3 sequence reads: CASSAGTSDGRQFF. The DNA of the CDR3 is TGTGCCAGCAGTGCCGGGACTAGCGACGGCCGGCAGTTCTTC.

The V call is TRBV7-8, the J call TRBJ1-5; unclear D gene. CDR1 and CDR2 (germline): SGHVS, FQNEAQ. This CDR3 is 12 amino acids long. With 3 bases removed from V and 4 bases from J, the gap between germline ends came to 4 bases. CDR3 protein: CASSLWNQPQHF. CDR3 coding DNA: TGTGCCAGCAGCTTGTGGAATCAGCCCCAGCATTTT.

This clone has just a few counts. The V gene is TRBV7-2, the J gene TRBJ1-5; D uncertain. Trimming cost V 2 bases and J 0 bases, with 8 bases left between them. Per the germline V gene, CDR1 is SGHTA and CDR2 is FQGNSA. The CDR3 contains 15 residues. The CDR3 loop is CASSLNRHSNQPQHF. The CDR3 DNA follows: TGTGCCAGCAGCTTAAACAGACATAGCAATCAGCCCCAGCATTTT.

V usage is TRBV19 and J usage is TRBJ2-2; 7 nucleotides line up with TRBD1. The V gene's germline CDR1 is LNHDA and CDR2 SQIVND (reference sequence). V was clipped by 5 bases and J by 5 bases; unmatched bases: 8. The CDR3 length is 15 residues. The CDR3 DNA reads TGTGCCAGTAGTCCCGACAGGGTTTGGACCGGGGAGCTGTTTTTT. It codes for CASSPDRVWTGELFF.

The chain has TRBV7-2 and TRBJ1-2, with 7 positions matching TRBD1. From germline, CDR1 is SGHTA and CDR2 FQGNSA. With 0 bases clipped from V and 6 bases from J, the junction kept 7 bases outside the gene matches. This CDR3 contains 15 residues. The CDR3 loop is CASSLAFKQGNGYTF. The CDR3 bases are TGTGCCAGCAGCTTAGCGTTCAAACAGGGGAATGGCTACACCTTC.

The V call is TRBV18, the J call TRBJ2-2; D is unclear. The length of the CDR3 is 15 residues. Germline CDR1 reads KGHSH; CDR2 reads LQKENI. Trimming pared 5 bases from V and 0 bases from J, leaving 10 bases between. The CDR3 sequence: CASSNPTSNTGELFF. The DNA for the CDR3 is TGTGCCAGCTCAAACCCCACCTCGAACACCGGGGAGCTGTTTTTT.

The rearrangement joins TRBV2 to TRBJ1-3; tentatively, D is TRBD1 (6 bases). Trimming removed 2 bases from V and 0 bases from J, with 11 bases in between. CDR3 length: 16 amino acids. CDR1 is SNHLY and CDR2 is FYNNEI in the germline V gene. CDR3 amino acids: CASSERGAHSGNTIYF. The DNA of the CDR3 is TGTGCCAGCAGTGAACGGGGGGCCCACTCTGGAAACACCATATATTTT.

The genes are TRBV5-8 and TRBJ1-5, with D perhaps matching TRBD1 (6 bases). The germline V and J ends were trimmed by 3 bases and 7 bases, with 14 bases remaining between them. Germline CDR1 reads SGHTS; CDR2 reads YDEGEE. The CDR3 sequence is 14 residues long. CDR3 bases: TGTGCCAGCAGCTACAGGGAGTTGGGACAGCCCCAGCATTTT. Amino acid sequence: CASSYRELGQPQHF.

CDR3 loop: CASNMGVQETQYF. The DNA of the CDR3 is TGCGCCAGCAACATGGGTGTACAAGAGACCCAGTACTTC. V gene TRBV5-1 combines with J gene TRBJ2-5; D is uncertain. V shed 6 bases and J shed 2 bases, with 11 bases lying between them. Germline CDR1 is SGHRS and CDR2 is YFSETQ. This CDR3 is built from 13 residues.

The J gene is TRBJ2-7, the V gene TRBV7-9; either TRBD1 or TRBD2 may fit D (5 bases each). The CDR3 is 14 amino acids. Trimming removed 5 bases at V and 7 bases at J, with 18 bases between. Germline CDR1 and CDR2: SEHNR and FQNEAQ (reference sequence). The CDR3 DNA reads TGTGCCAGCAGCCGATTCTCAGGGACCGGTGAGCAGTACTTC. It is translated as CASSRFSGTGEQYF.

The chain links TRBV5-6 to TRBJ1-2; no clear D gene. Germline CDR1 SGHDT, CDR2 YYEEEE. This CDR3 is 16 amino acids long. With 0 bases removed from V and 0 bases from J, the gap between germline ends came to 12 bases. The CDR3 DNA reads TGTGCCAGCAGCTTGGCCGGCCTTGCAGCTAACTATGGCTACACCTTC. It encodes CASSLAGLAANYGYTF. Filled out from reference TRBV5-6 and TRBJ1-2, the complete variable domain reads DAGVTQSPTHLIKTRGQQVTLRCSPKSGHDTVSWYQQALGQGPQFIFQYYEEEERQRGNFPDRFSGHQFPNYSSELNVNALLLGDSALYLCASSLAGLAANYGYTFGSGTRLTVV.

V gene TRBV5-1 combines with J gene TRBJ2-3, with 10 bases lining up with TRBD1. Trimming took 0 bases from V and 6 from J; bases not matched to a gene: 10. CDR1 SGHRS and CDR2 YFSETQ come from the germline V gene. This CDR3 comprises 17 residues. CDR3 in DNA: TGCGCCAGCAGCTTGGCTCGGACAGGGGGAGCATCGGATACGCAGTATTTT. Translation gives CASSLARTGGASDTQYF.

A single count supports this clone. The chain is built from TRBV29-1 and TRBJ2-3; D is possibly TRBD2 (6 bases). The germline V gene has CDR1 SQVTM and CDR2 ANQGSEA. This CDR3 contains 16 residues. Trimming took 8 bases from V and 5 from J, leaving 26 bases between them. CDR3 nucleotides: TGCAGCCCCCAGGGTGCTGGGGCGGGATTCGGAGATACGCAGTATTTT. It codes for CSPQGAGAGFGDTQYF.

The chain employs TRBV5-6 and TRBJ2-1; TRBD2 matches 13 bases. Looked up from germline, CDR1 is SGHDT and CDR2 is YYEEEE. The junction had 6 bases not matched to a gene; V was cut back by 4 bases and J by 5 bases. The CDR3 is 16 amino acids. CDR3 sequence (DNA): TGTGCCAGCAGCCAGGAGGGACTAGCGGGGAACAATGAGCAGTTCTTC. Translated, it gives CASSQEGLAGNNEQFF.

CDR3 DNA sequence: TGCGCCAGCAGCCAAGAGTTACTAGCGGGGGGAACTAACACCGGGGAGCTGTTTTTT. Its protein is CASSQELLAGGTNTGELFF. The V and J genes are TRBV4-3 and TRBJ2-2; TRBD2 agrees at 12 bases. Germline V lookup: CDR1 LGHNA, CDR2 YSLEER. The length of the CDR3 is 19 residues. With V trimmed by 0 bases and J by 2 bases, 7 bases remained unmatched.

This rearrangement joins TRBV27 to TRBJ2-7; D remains ambiguous. CDR3 size: 11 residues. Between the trimmed V and J ends, which lost 5 bases and 4 bases, there was a span of 6 bases. Germline-derived CDR1 and CDR2 are MNHEY and SMNVEV (reference sequence). This chain's CDR3 is CASSNDYEQYF. In DNA form, the CDR3 reads TGTGCCAGCAGTAACGATTACGAGCAGTACTTC.

A single count supports this clone. The chain combines TRBV6-1 with TRBJ2-1, with TRBD1 identical over 9 bases. The CDR3 sequence is 15 residues long. V shed 6 bases and J 5 bases; nucleotides not matched to a gene: 8. Germline V gives CDR1 MNHNS, CDR2 SASEGT. DNA for the CDR3: TGTGCCAGCAGAAAACAGGGGGCGCGGGACAATGAGCAGTTCTTC. It codes for CASRKQGARDNEQFF.

The chain carries TRBV5-4 and TRBJ2-7; D remains ambiguous. V was shortened by 4 bases and J by 2 bases, with 13 bases between the two germline ends. The germline CDR1 and CDR2 sequences are SGHNT and YYREEE (reference sequence). The CDR3 runs 14 residues. The CDR3 nucleotides are TGTGCCAGCAGCAAGAGCACTCCCACCTACGAGCAGTACTTC. As protein: CASSKSTPTYEQYF.

V gene TRBV5-1 combines with J gene TRBJ1-5; TRBD1 is a possible D gene (5 bases). This CDR3 has 13 residues. Trimming pared 0 bases from V and 6 bases from J, leaving 7 bases between. CDR1 SGHRS and CDR2 YFSETQ come from the germline V gene. Written as DNA, the CDR3 is TGCGCCAGCAGCTTGGCAGGGTCTCAGCCCCAGCATTTT. Amino acid sequence: CASSLAGSQPQHF.

This sequence joins TRBV2 and TRBJ1-4; D unclear. The CDR3 loop spans 13 amino acids. Per the germline V gene, CDR1 is SNHLY and CDR2 is FYNNEI. V shed 6 bases and J shed 3 bases, with 8 bases lying between them. The CDR3 coding sequence is TGTGCCAGCAGGTCGGAGCCTAATGAAAAACTGTTTTTT. As protein: CASRSEPNEKLFF.

This rearrangement joins TRBV28 to TRBJ2-7; D might be TRBD2 (5 bases). The length of the CDR3 is 11 residues. Trimming removed 6 bases from V and 5 bases from J, with 8 bases in between. Per germline, CDR1 MDHEN and CDR2 SYDVKM. DNA of the CDR3: TGTGCCAGCAGCGGACTTAACGAGCAGTACTTC. Its protein product is CASSGLNEQYF.

The chain employs TRBV19 and TRBJ1-1, with D possibly being TRBD1 (6 bases). The V end was cut by 8 bases, the J end by 1 base, with 11 bases between. Germline V lookup: CDR1 LNHDA, CDR2 SQIVND (reference sequence). The CDR3 has 13 amino acids. In DNA, the CDR3 is TGTGCCAGTGCTACGACAGGGAACACTGAAGCTTTCTTT. Its protein product is CASATTGNTEAFF.

The V gene is TRBV7-6, the J gene TRBJ2-1; 11 nucleotides line up with TRBD1. Germline lookup yields CDR1 SGHVS and CDR2 FNYEAQ. V gave up 1 base and J gave up 9 bases; unmatched junction bases: 2. CDR3 size: 14 residues. CDR3 nucleotides: TGTGCCAGCAGCTTAGGGACAGGGGGCTCTGAGCAGTTCTTC. Its protein product is CASSLGTGGSEQFF.

This clone has just one count. The genes are TRBV25-1 and TRBJ2-7; D is possibly TRBD1 or TRBD2 (5 bases each). With 4 bases removed from V and 3 bases from J, the gap between germline ends came to 16 bases. CDR3 length: 15 residues. CDR1 is MGHDK, CDR2 SYGVNS, per germline. CDR3 region: CASSVSSGTFYEQYF. CDR3 sequence (DNA): TGTGCCAGCAGTGTAAGCTCCGGGACGTTCTACGAGCAGTACTTC.

This chain joins TRBV27 and TRBJ1-4; D gene ambiguous. Trimming pared 4 bases from V and 5 bases from J, leaving 14 bases between. The CDR3 loop spans 15 amino acids. The germline gives CDR1 MNHEY, CDR2 SMNVEV (reference sequence). CDR3 sequence: CASSSPRQFNEKLFF. The CDR3 bases are TGTGCCAGCAGTTCTCCGAGGCAATTCAATGAAAAACTGTTTTTT.

The genes are TRBV7-2 and TRBJ2-7, with D hard to call. The CDR3 totals 13 residues. From germline, CDR1 is SGHTA and CDR2 FQGNSA. V was trimmed by 4 bases and J by 4 bases, leaving 11 bases between them. CDR3 DNA: TGTGCCAGCAGCTATGGCGGAGCGTACGAGCAGTACTTC. The encoded protein is CASSYGGAYEQYF. The variable domain in full, completed from reference TRBV7-2 and TRBJ2-7, reads GAGVSQSPSNKVTEKGKDVELRCDPISGHTALYWYRQSLGQGLEFLIYFQGNSAPDKSGLPSDRFSAERTGGSVSTLTIQRTQQEDSAVYLCASSYGGAYEQYFGPGTRLTVT.

Of note for this clone: Its ends do not fully match the called genes, so a read error is possible. The chain recombines TRBV6-6 with TRBJ1-5; tentative D call: TRBD1 (5 bases). The CDR3 is made up of 12 amino acids. Germline lookup yields CDR1 MNHNY and CDR2 SVGAGI (reference sequence). The CDR3 DNA sequence: TGTGCTAGCAGACAGCCTAATCAGCCCCAGCATTTT. Its protein product is CASRQPNQPQHF.

The chain has TRBV27 and TRBJ2-1; TRBD2 matches at 14 bases. Germline assignment: CDR1 MNHEY and CDR2 SMNVEV (reference sequence). After removal of 6 bases from V and 7 bases from J, the junction contained 8 bases not matched to a gene. The CDR3 has 16 residues. Here the CDR3 reads CASSHRLAGGFNEQFF. The CDR3 DNA follows: TGTGCCAGCAGCCATAGACTAGCGGGGGGGTTTAATGAGCAGTTCTTC.

The rearrangement joins TRBV19 to TRBJ2-7; tentatively, D is TRBD2 (6 bases). Germline V lookup: CDR1 LNHDA, CDR2 SQIVND (reference sequence). Trimming took 7 bases from V and 7 from J, leaving 23 bases between them. The CDR3 sequence is 15 residues long. CDR3 sequence reads: CASTPRSGEDSEQYF. The CDR3 nucleotides are TGTGCCAGTACCCCAAGGTCGGGAGAGGATTCTGAGCAGTACTTC.

This clone was observed once. This chain uses TRBV9 with TRBJ2-5; 9 nucleotides line up with TRBD1. The CDR3 spans 15 residues. The germline gives CDR1 SGDLS, CDR2 YYNGEE. Trimming at V came to 3 bases and at J to 4 bases, leaving 7 bases not matched to a gene. The CDR3 region is CASSATGTGRETQYF. In nucleotides, the CDR3 is TGTGCCAGCAGCGCCACCGGGACAGGGAGAGAGACCCAGTACTTC. The variable domain in full, with the rest retrieved from reference TRBV9 and TRBJ2-5, is DSGVTQTPKHLITATGQRVTLRCSPRSGDLSVYWYQQSLDQGLQFLIQYYNGEERAKGNILERFSAQQFPDLHSELNLSSLELGDSALYFCASSATGTGRETQYFGPGTRLLVL.